The 18 T cell receptor beta chains listed next were all sequenced from one sample in a study of blood T cell repertoires in COVID-19. Sequencing used immunoSEQ multiplex PCR; TCRdb keeps in-frame clones, though not all of them. The table lists 300,000 to 400,000 clones, approximately 86% of them singletons, with around 4.4% in the top ten. The sample comprised PBMCs or T cells enriched from blood (not recorded which). Source of these receptors: a woman aged 40 to 50 with acute COVID-19.

V and J are TRBV11-1 and TRBJ2-1; weak D call: TRBD2 (6 bases). Germline loops: CDR1 SGHAT, CDR2 FQDESV (reference sequence). The CDR3 has 16 residues. Trimming pared 7 bases from V and 3 bases from J, leaving 19 bases between. The CDR3 spells CASTRGAGSGYNEQFF. The DNA for the CDR3 is TGTGCCAGCACCCGCGGCGCGGGATCGGGCTACAATGAGCAGTTCTTC.

The CDR3 DNA follows: TGTGCCAGCAGTGGGCAGGGTTGGCCCTACGAGCAGTACTTC. It yields the protein CASSGQGWPYEQYF. The J gene is TRBJ2-7, the V gene TRBV2, with a tentative D call TRBD1 (5 bases). The V end lost 4 bases, the J end lost 2 bases, and 12 bases lay between the germline ends. The CDR3 is made up of 14 amino acids. Looked up from germline, CDR1 is SNHLY and CDR2 is FYNNEI.

This clone was counted a single time. V and J are TRBV11-2 and TRBJ2-7; 8 bases are a match to TRBD1. The CDR3 contains 13 residues. Germline lookup yields CDR1 SGHAT and CDR2 FQNNGV. J lost 1 base, V lost 6 bases, and 2 bases had no gene match. For the CDR3, the DNA is TGTGCCAGCAGTCAGGGGGCTTCCTACGAGCAGTACTTC. Its translation: CASSQGASYEQYF.

A few counts support this clone. J is TRBJ2-3 and V is TRBV29-1; the match to TRBD1 covers 9 bases. With 7 bases clipped from V and 10 bases from J, the junction kept 12 bases outside the gene matches. From germline, CDR1 is SQVTM and CDR2 ANQGSEA. The CDR3 spans 13 residues. The CDR3 bases are TGCAGCGCCCCGGGACAGGGACAGGTCGCGCAGTATTTT. This codes for CSAPGQGQVAQYF.

The chain joins TRBV6-6 to TRBJ2-7, with 7 bases identical to TRBD2. The CDR3 runs to 14 residues. J was trimmed by 2 bases and V by 5 bases; bases with no gene match: 6. Germline lookup yields CDR1 MNHNY and CDR2 SVGAGI (reference sequence). For the CDR3, the DNA is TGTGCCAGCAGTGGAGCGGGGCCGGCCTACGAGCAGTACTTC. It translates to CASSGAGPAYEQYF.

This clone has just one count. The rearrangement joins TRBV4-3 to TRBJ2-1; 8 bases map to TRBD1. The junction had 7 bases not matched to a gene; V was cut back by 3 bases and J by 9 bases. Germline assignment: CDR1 LGHNA and CDR2 YSLEER. CDR3 length: 14 amino acids. The DNA of the CDR3 is TGCGCCAGCAGCCAGGACAGGGTCTACGGTGAGCAGTTCTTC. This gives the protein CASSQDRVYGEQFF.

The CDR3 spells CASSSLQGAEGNTEAFF. In nucleotides, the CDR3 is TGTGCCAGCAGTTCGCTACAGGGGGCGGAGGGGAACACTGAAGCTTTCTTT. The chain combines TRBV28 with TRBJ1-1; TRBD1 aligns across 9 bases. Trimming at V came to 4 bases and at J to 1 base, leaving 10 bases not matched to a gene. The germline CDR1 and CDR2 sequences are MDHEN and SYDVKM. This CDR3 spans 17 amino acids.

This chain links TRBV27 with TRBJ2-2, with TRBD2 matching 8 bases. The junction had 15 bases not matched to a gene; V was cut back by 5 bases and J by 7 bases. The CDR3 is 17 amino acids. Germline V gives CDR1 MNHEY, CDR2 SMNVEV (reference sequence). This CDR3 reads CASSTTRLAGVIGELFF. The CDR3 region has the DNA TGTGCCAGCAGTACCACCCGGCTAGCGGGTGTCATCGGGGAGCTGTTTTTT.

V gene TRBV4-3 combines with J gene TRBJ1-6; 9 bases map to TRBD1. Germline CDR1 and CDR2: LGHNA and YSLEER. V gave up 0 bases and J gave up 8 bases; unmatched junction bases: 5. CDR3 size: 16 residues. CDR3 in DNA: TGCGCCAGCAGCCAAGATTGGACAGGGGCACATTCACCCCTCCACTTT. Its protein is CASSQDWTGAHSPLHF.

This sequence joins TRBV18 and TRBJ2-7; D may be TRBD1 (6 bases). Trimming pared 1 base from V and 4 bases from J, leaving 23 bases between. The CDR3 length is 18 residues. Germline CDR1 KGHSH, CDR2 LQKENI. The DNA for the CDR3 is TGTGCCAGCTCACCACTGTCAGGGGCCGGTGAAGGTTCTTACGAGCAGTACTTC. It specifies CASSPLSGAGEGSYEQYF. The whole variable domain, remainder taken from reference TRBV18 and TRBJ2-7, is NAGVMQNPRHLVRRRGQEARLRCSPMKGHSHVYWYRQLPEEGLKFMVYLQKENIIDESGMPKERFSAEFPKEGPSILRIQQVVRGDSAAYFCASSPLSGAGEGSYEQYFGPGTRLTVT.

Only one count was recorded for this clone. This chain uses TRBV4-2 with TRBJ2-2; unclear D gene. CDR3 length equals 17 residues. The V end was cut by 0 bases, the J end by 2 bases, with 13 bases between. In germline, CDR1 is LGHNA, CDR2 YNFKEQ. The CDR3 DNA reads TGTGCCAGCAGCCAAGATCGCGGAGTCCAAAACACCGGGGAGCTGTTTTTT. Encoded protein: CASSQDRGVQNTGELFF.

This rearrangement joins TRBV6-1 to TRBJ2-7; 10 bases agree with TRBD1. Germline loops: CDR1 MNHNS, CDR2 SASEGT. V dropped 3 bases and J dropped 9; count of bases not matched to a gene: 8. This CDR3 is built from 14 residues. The CDR3 DNA is TGTGCCAGCAGTGACCGAACTGACAGGGGGCTGCAGTACTTC. It encodes CASSDRTDRGLQYF.

The sample holds a few counts of this clone. This sequence joins TRBV7-9 and TRBJ1-2, with no clear D. CDR1 and CDR2 (germline): SEHNR, FQNEAQ (reference sequence). The CDR3 sequence is 11 residues long. The V gene lost 1 base and the J gene lost 8 bases, with 5 bases spanning the gap. CDR3 sequence (DNA): TGTGCCAGCAGCTTAGAGAGAGGCTACACCTTC. Its protein product is CASSLERGYTF.

The V and J genes are TRBV2 and TRBJ2-5, with D possibly TRBD1 on 5 matching bases. Germline CDR1 and CDR2: SNHLY and FYNNEI. The CDR3 sequence is 15 residues long. The ends were cut back, 1 base at V and 5 bases at J, with 14 bases in the middle. This CDR3 reads CASSEGARGLETQYF. The CDR3 nucleotides read TGTGCCAGCAGTGAAGGGGCTAGGGGATTGGAGACCCAGTACTTC.

V usage is TRBV7-9 and J usage is TRBJ1-6; 8 nucleotides agree with TRBD1. The trim removed 3 bases at V and 6 bases at J, leaving 4 bases unmatched. Germline V gives CDR1 SEHNR, CDR2 FQNEAQ (reference sequence). There are 15 residues in the CDR3. CDR3 residues: CASSFGQGVNSPLHF. The CDR3 DNA is TGTGCCAGCAGCTTCGGACAGGGAGTTAATTCACCCCTCCACTTT. The variable domain in full, completed from reference TRBV7-9 and TRBJ1-6, reads DTGVSQNPRHKITKRGQNVTFRCDPISEHNRLYWYRQTLGQGPEFLTYFQNEAQLEKSRLLSDRFSAERPKGSFSTLEIQRTEQGDSAMYLCASSFGQGVNSPLHFGNGTRLTVT.

The V call is TRBV19, the J call TRBJ1-3; tentative D call: TRBD1 (5 bases). Trimming stripped 7 bases from V and 4 bases from J, with 17 bases between. Germline V gives CDR1 LNHDA, CDR2 SQIVND (reference sequence). This CDR3 is 15 amino acids long. The CDR3 DNA reads as TGTGCCAGTACGCCACCGGGACTAGGAGGAAACACCATATATTTT. It yields the protein CASTPPGLGGNTIYF.

The chain is built from TRBV27 and TRBJ1-6, with TRBD1 matching 11 bases. The germline gives CDR1 MNHEY, CDR2 SMNVEV (reference sequence). The CDR3 spans 14 residues. The junction had 0 bases not matched to a gene; V was cut back by 2 bases and J by 9 bases. The CDR3 DNA sequence: TGTGCCAGCAGTTTAGGGACAGGGGGTTCACCCCTCCACTTT. This encodes CASSLGTGGSPLHF.

The chain employs TRBV29-1 and TRBJ1-3, with D perhaps TRBD1 (5 bases). V lost 4 bases to trimming and J lost 3 bases, with 19 bases between them. Per the germline V gene, CDR1 is SQVTM and CDR2 is ANQGSEA. This CDR3 spans 16 amino acids. CDR3 DNA sequence: TGCAGCGTTGTAGGGGAGGTCGGTGGGGGTGGAAACACCATATATTTT. It translates to CSVVGEVGGGGNTIYF.